This is a list of T cell receptor beta chains from one sample in a study of blood T cell repertoires in COVID-19. Method: immunoSEQ multiplex PCR; TCRdb's copy keeps in-frame clones and lacks some. The sample has around 400,000 clones, around 87% seen once; the top ten hold 8.5% to 12%. Sequences were obtained from peripheral blood. Receptor source: a woman aged 25 to 39 with COVID-19, enrolled during active disease. Both conserved end residues are part of each CDR3. D genes are given only for firm matches. Only some rows state a clone size, as once, few, many or a class for expanded clones.

j_call: TRBJ2-3; v_call: TRBV5-8; cdr3_length: 12; clone_size: -; d_call: -; cdr3_nt: TGTGCCAGCAGCCTGTGGAGGAATACGCAGTATTTT; cdr3_aa: CASSLWRNTQYF
j_call: TRBJ1-3; v_call: TRBV28; cdr3_length: 15; clone_size: -; d_call: TRBD1; cdr3_nt: TGTGCCAGCAGTTTATCAGGGGGCTCTGGAAACACCATATATTTT; cdr3_aa: CASSLSGGSGNTIYF
j_call: TRBJ1-1; v_call: TRBV3-1/TRBV3-2; cdr3_length: 14; clone_size: -; d_call: TRBD1; cdr3_nt: TGTGCCAGCAGCCACCGACAGGGCGGCACTGAAGCTTTCTTT; cdr3_aa: CASSHRQGGTEAFF
j_call: TRBJ1-1; v_call: TRBV18; cdr3_length: 14; clone_size: -; d_call: TRBD1; cdr3_nt: TGTGCCAGCTCACCCTCCACAGGGGGCACTGAAGCTTTCTTT; cdr3_aa: CASSPSTGGTEAFF
j_call: TRBJ2-2; v_call: TRBV28; cdr3_length: 14; clone_size: few; d_call: -; cdr3_nt: TGTGCCAGCAGTTTAACAGAGAACACCGGGGAGCTGTTTTTT; cdr3_aa: CASSLTENTGELFF
j_call: TRBJ2-5; v_call: TRBV5-1; cdr3_length: 14; clone_size: -; d_call: TRBD1; cdr3_nt: TGCGCCAGCAGCACGGGACAGGGAGAGGAGACCCAGTACTTC; cdr3_aa: CASSTGQGEETQYF
j_call: TRBJ2-1; v_call: TRBV4-3; cdr3_length: 12; clone_size: -; d_call: -; cdr3_nt: TGCGCCAGCAAAAGCGGCGGGGATGAGCAGTTCTTC; cdr3_aa: CASKSGGDEQFF
j_call: TRBJ1-1; v_call: TRBV5-1; cdr3_length: 15; clone_size: -; d_call: -; cdr3_nt: TGCGCCAGCAGCTTGGTCCCGGGGGTAGTGACTGAAGCTTTCTTT; cdr3_aa: CASSLVPGVVTEAFF
j_call: TRBJ2-5; v_call: TRBV5-1; cdr3_length: 16; clone_size: -; d_call: TRBD2; cdr3_nt: TGCGCCAGCAGCTCCGGACTAGCGGGAGGGTCTCAGACCCAGTACTTC; cdr3_aa: CASSSGLAGGSQTQYF
j_call: TRBJ2-1; v_call: TRBV5-6; cdr3_length: 13; clone_size: once; d_call: -; cdr3_nt: TGTGCCAGCAGCCCTGAGGTGGGCAATGAGCAGTTCTTC; cdr3_aa: CASSPEVGNEQFF
j_call: TRBJ1-6; v_call: TRBV5-1; cdr3_length: 16; clone_size: few; d_call: -; cdr3_nt: TGCGCCAGCAGCTTGGTCGGGGGTTCGGGAGGTTCACCCCTCCACTTT; cdr3_aa: CASSLVGGSGGSPLHF
j_call: TRBJ2-1; v_call: TRBV3-1/TRBV3-2; cdr3_length: 14; clone_size: -; d_call: TRBD1; cdr3_nt: TGTGCCAGCAGCCAAGATGACCGGGACAGGGGTCTGATCTTC; cdr3_aa: CASSQDDRDRGLIF
j_call: TRBJ2-7; v_call: TRBV6-6; cdr3_length: 16; clone_size: -; d_call: TRBD1; cdr3_nt: TGTGCCAGCAGTTACAGGGGGACAGGGGGATTCTACGAGCAGTACTTC; cdr3_aa: CASSYRGTGGFYEQYF
j_call: TRBJ1-1; v_call: TRBV19; cdr3_length: 14; clone_size: -; d_call: -; cdr3_nt: TGTGCCAGTAGTATGACAAGGCGGAACACTGAAGCTTTCTTT; cdr3_aa: CASSMTRRNTEAFF
j_call: TRBJ2-3; v_call: TRBV7-9; cdr3_length: 16; clone_size: -; d_call: TRBD1; cdr3_nt: TGTGCCAGCAGCTTTGGACTGAACAGGGGCTCAGATACGCAGTATTTT; cdr3_aa: CASSFGLNRGSDTQYF
j_call: TRBJ1-2; v_call: TRBV4-3; cdr3_length: 14; clone_size: -; d_call: -; cdr3_nt: TGCGCCAGCAGCCGCCGCGGAGCTAACTATGGCTACACCTTC; cdr3_aa: CASSRRGANYGYTF
j_call: TRBJ2-5; v_call: TRBV7-8; cdr3_length: 15; clone_size: -; d_call: -; cdr3_nt: TGTGCCAGCACCGAACAGGGACTACGTGGAGAGACCCAGTACTTC; cdr3_aa: CASTEQGLRGETQYF
j_call: TRBJ2-7; v_call: TRBV9; cdr3_length: 13; clone_size: -; d_call: TRBD1; cdr3_nt: TGTGCCAGCAGCGTAGATTGGACAGGCGAGCAGTACTTC; cdr3_aa: CASSVDWTGEQYF
j_call: TRBJ1-6; v_call: TRBV6-5; cdr3_length: 15; clone_size: -; d_call: TRBD1; cdr3_nt: TGTGCCAGCAGTCCCCACAGGGGACGTGGTTCACCCCTCCACTTT; cdr3_aa: CASSPHRGRGSPLHF
j_call: TRBJ1-4; v_call: TRBV15; cdr3_length: 15; clone_size: -; d_call: TRBD1; cdr3_nt: TGTGCCACCAGCAGGGGGACAGGGGGTGCTGAAAAACTGTTTTTT; cdr3_aa: CATSRGTGGAEKLFF
j_call: TRBJ2-7; v_call: TRBV19; cdr3_length: 12; clone_size: -; d_call: -; cdr3_nt: TGTGCCAGTAGGGGAGTTTTCTACGAGCAGTACTTC; cdr3_aa: CASRGVFYEQYF
j_call: TRBJ1-5; v_call: TRBV24-1; cdr3_length: 13; clone_size: few; d_call: -; cdr3_nt: TGTGCCACCATGCAGGATCGGGGTCAGCCCCAGCATTTT; cdr3_aa: CATMQDRGQPQHF